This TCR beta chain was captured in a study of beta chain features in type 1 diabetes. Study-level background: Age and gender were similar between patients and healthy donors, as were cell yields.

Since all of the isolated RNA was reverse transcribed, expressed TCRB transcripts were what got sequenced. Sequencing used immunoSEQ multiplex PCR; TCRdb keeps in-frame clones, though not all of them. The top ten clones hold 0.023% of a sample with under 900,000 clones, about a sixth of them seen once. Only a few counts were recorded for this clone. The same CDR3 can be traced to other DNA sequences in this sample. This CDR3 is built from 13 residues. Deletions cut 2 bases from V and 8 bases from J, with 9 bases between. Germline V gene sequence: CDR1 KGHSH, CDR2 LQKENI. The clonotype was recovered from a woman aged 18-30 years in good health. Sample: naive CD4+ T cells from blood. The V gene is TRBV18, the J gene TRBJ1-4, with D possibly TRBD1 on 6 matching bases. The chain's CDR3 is CASSPGQNEKLFF. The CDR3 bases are TGTGCCAGCTCACCAGGACAGAACGAAAAACTGTTTTTT.